Following are 25 T cell receptor beta chains from one sample sequenced in a study of yellow fever vaccine responses in identical twins. TCRdb re-called the RT-PCR reads with MiXCR, one entry per CDR3 protein. The sample holds over a thousand distinct CDR3 sequences; 84% are singletons and the top ten take less than 7.5%. The specimen was T cells from blood (PBMCs), unsorted or a sorted subset (not recorded which), collected before or after yellow fever vaccination (not recorded which). These receptor sequences come from a woman between 18 and 29 years old who received the yellow fever vaccine.

The chain recombines TRBV4-2 with TRBJ1-2; D unresolved. The V end was cut by 0 bases, the J end by 6 bases, with 14 bases between. From germline, CDR1 is LGHNA and CDR2 YNFKEQ. CDR3 size: 15 residues. The chain's CDR3 is CASSQDLSLPHGYTF. In DNA form, the CDR3 reads TGTGCCAGCAGCCAAGATCTAAGTCTCCCCCATGGCTACACCTTC.

The CDR3 region has the DNA TGTGCCAGCAGCCCAAGAAGCGGGGGCTACGAGCAGTACTTC. Protein product: CASSPRSGGYEQYF. V is TRBV11-1 and J is TRBJ2-7; 8 positions match TRBD2. V lost 5 bases to trimming and J lost 3 bases; unmatched junction nucleotides: 6. From germline, CDR1 is SGHAT and CDR2 FQDESV (reference sequence). The CDR3 consists of 14 residues.

The rearrangement uses TRBV7-3 and TRBJ1-1; unclear D gene. There are 13 residues in the CDR3. V lost 5 bases and J lost 6, with 13 bases in between. From germline, CDR1 is SGHTA and CDR2 FQGTGA. The CDR3 here is CASSLSRVAEAFF. The CDR3 DNA reads TGTGCCAGCAGCCTAAGTCGGGTTGCTGAAGCTTTCTTT.

A single count supports this clonotype. The chain combines TRBV7-2 with TRBJ2-3; no clear D gene. The CDR3 consists of 13 residues. The germline CDR1 and CDR2 sequences are SGHTA and FQGNSA. The V and J ends lost 5 bases and 4 bases respectively, with 10 bases between them. The CDR3 sequence: CASSVSVPDTQYF. CDR3 DNA sequence: TGTGCCAGCAGCGTCAGCGTTCCAGATACGCAGTATTTT.

The rearrangement uses TRBV15 and TRBJ1-5; D is ambiguous. Trimming removed 1 base from V and 3 bases from J, with 4 bases in between. Germline CDR1 LNHNV, CDR2 YYDKDF (reference sequence). This CDR3 region has 13 residues. The CDR3 loop is CATSRANNQPQHF. The CDR3 DNA is TGTGCCACCAGCAGAGCGAACAATCAGCCCCAGCATTTT.

This clonotype has a handful of counts. This chain uses TRBV11-3 with TRBJ2-7; weak D call: TRBD2 (7 bases). V lost 3 bases and J 0 bases, leaving 12 bases between the germline ends. Germline CDR1 and CDR2: SGHNT and YENEEA. CDR3 size: 15 residues. This CDR3 is CASSLNREGSYEQYF. In DNA form, the CDR3 reads TGTGCCAGCAGCTTGAACAGGGAGGGCTCCTACGAGCAGTACTTC. Supplemented by reference TRBV11-3 and TRBJ2-7, the full variable domain reads EAGVVQSPRYKIIEKKQPVAFWCNPISGHNTLYWYLQNLGQGPELLIRYENEEAVDDSQLPKDRFSAERLKGVDSTLKIQPAELGDSAVYLCASSLNREGSYEQYFGPGTRLTVT.

V and J are TRBV20-1 and TRBJ1-2; D is perhaps TRBD1 (5 bases). Germline V lookup: CDR1 DFQATT, CDR2 SNEGSKA (reference sequence). The CDR3 consists of 15 residues. Trimming took off 2 bases at V and 2 bases at J, with 15 bases between the two ends. The CDR3 DNA reads TGCAGTGCTAGACCTCGAGGGGTCATAAACTATGGCTACACCTTC. Translated: CSARPRGVINYGYTF.

CDR3 nucleotides: TGCGCCAGCACCCTGGTAAAGGGTAGAAATGGCTACACCTTC. It encodes CASTLVKGRNGYTF. This chain connects TRBV10-1 to TRBJ1-2; D unresolved. CDR1 and CDR2 from the germline V gene are WNHNN and SYGVQD (reference sequence). This CDR3 contains 14 residues. Deletions cut 7 bases from V and 6 bases from J, with 18 bases between.

The V call is TRBV10-3, the J call TRBJ2-7; no clear D gene. The CDR3 runs to 14 residues. Germline V CDR1 and CDR2: ENHRY, SYGVKD. V shed 3 bases and J shed 0 bases, with 9 bases lying between them. The CDR3 DNA reads as TGTGCCATCAGTGATGTAGCTGGCTCCTACGAGCAGTACTTC. Its protein is CAISDVAGSYEQYF.

The chain has TRBV6-5 and TRBJ1-2; TRBD1 matches at 7 bases. The germline V gene has CDR1 MNHEY and CDR2 SVGAGI. J gave up 4 bases and V 2 bases, and 10 bases lay outside the gene matches. The CDR3 is 16 residues long. The CDR3 protein is CASSYARTGGGYGYTF. The CDR3 DNA sequence: TGTGCCAGCAGTTACGCCCGGACAGGAGGGGGCTATGGCTACACCTTC.

The CDR3 here is CASSQVSNQPQHF. CDR3 coding DNA: TGCGCCAGCAGCCAAGTCTCCAATCAGCCCCAGCATTTT. The rearrangement links TRBV4-1 to TRBJ1-5, with D unresolved. The V end was cut by 1 base, the J end by 3 bases, with 4 bases between. The germline CDR1 and CDR2 sequences are MGHRA and YSYEKL. CDR3 size: 13 residues.

The V and J genes are TRBV18 and TRBJ1-5; D is ambiguous. The CDR3 has 14 residues. Trimming shortened V by 4 bases and J by 2 bases, and 9 bases separated the two germline ends. CDR1 and CDR2 from the germline V gene are KGHSH and LQKENI. CDR3 amino acids: CASSQESGNQPQHF. The CDR3 DNA reads TGTGCCAGCTCACAGGAGAGTGGCAATCAGCCCCAGCATTTT.

The chain recombines TRBV5-1 with TRBJ2-5; TRBD1 or TRBD2 may be the D gene (5 bases each). Trimming took off 6 bases at V and 0 bases at J, with 15 bases between the two ends. Germline V gene data show CDR1 as SGHRS and CDR2 as YFSETQ. The CDR3 extends over 15 amino acids. The CDR3 spells CASNPEGRYQETQYF. The CDR3 DNA sequence: TGCGCCAGCAATCCAGAGGGGCGGTACCAAGAGACCCAGTACTTC.

The genes are TRBV5-1 and TRBJ1-5, with TRBD1 matching 11 bases. V lost 4 bases, J lost 2 bases, and 2 bases stayed unmatched. Germline CDR1 is SGHRS and CDR2 is YFSETQ. CDR3 length: 15 residues. In DNA form, the CDR3 reads TGCGCCAGCAGCCTGGGACAGGGGGGCAATCAGCCCCAGCATTTT. Protein product: CASSLGQGGNQPQHF.

V gene TRBV10-3 combines with J gene TRBJ2-7; D perhaps matches TRBD1 (6 bases). Trimming took off 6 bases at V and 2 bases at J, with 11 bases between the two ends. Germline V lookup: CDR1 ENHRY, CDR2 SYGVKD. This CDR3 is 13 amino acids long. CDR3 loop: CAISSGQTYEQYF. CDR3 sequence (DNA): TGTGCCATCAGCTCGGGACAAACCTACGAGCAGTACTTC.

The chain uses TRBV12-3 or TRBV12-4 and TRBJ1-2, with D unresolved. Trimming stripped 5 bases from V and 2 bases from J, with 9 bases between. This CDR3 contains 13 residues. The CDR3 sequence: CASSRQENYGYTF. CDR3 nucleotide sequence: TGTGCCAGCAGTCGGCAGGAGAACTATGGCTACACCTTC.

The rearrangement links TRBV10-2 to TRBJ2-1; no definite D call. Germline V gene lookup returns CDR1 WSHSY and CDR2 SAAADI. Trimming shortened V by 4 bases and J by 5 bases, and 6 bases separated the two germline ends. The CDR3 is made up of 12 amino acids. CDR3 in amino acids: CASSGRDNEQFF. CDR3 in DNA: TGCGCCAGCAGTGGACGGGACAATGAGCAGTTCTTC.

The chain uses TRBV12-3 or TRBV12-4 and TRBJ1-1; the D is unclear. V was trimmed by 4 bases and J by 3 bases, leaving 12 bases between them. The CDR3 is 14 amino acids. CDR3: CASSSKWRHTEAFF. Written as DNA, the CDR3 is TGTGCCAGCAGTTCTAAGTGGCGACACACTGAAGCTTTCTTT.

This chain uses TRBV11-2 with TRBJ1-4, with D unresolved. The germline V gene has CDR1 SGHAT and CDR2 FQNNGV. CDR3 length: 13 amino acids. Trimming left V 5 bases short and J 13 bases short, with 17 bases between. This CDR3 reads CASSPNLARRLFF. The CDR3 DNA reads as TGTGCCAGCAGCCCTAATCTGGCACGAAGACTGTTTTTT.

The DNA of the CDR3 is TGTGCCAGCAGTGGTCTATCTGGGGCCAACGTCCTGACTTTC. Protein: CASSGLSGANVLTF. V gene TRBV2 combines with J gene TRBJ2-6; unclear D gene. CDR1 is SNHLY and CDR2 is FYNNEI in the germline V gene. V was cut by 4 bases and J by 1 base, with 5 bases left in between. The CDR3 has 14 residues.

This chain links TRBV11-1 with TRBJ2-1; 9 bases agree with TRBD2. Germline V CDR1 and CDR2: SGHAT, FQDESV (reference sequence). Trimming at V came to 8 bases and at J to 7 bases, leaving 6 bases not matched to a gene. The CDR3 has 13 residues. Here the CDR3 DNA reads TGTGCCAGCTCCATAGCGGGAGAAAATGAGCAGTTCTTC. Translating gives CASSIAGENEQFF.

The V call is TRBV10-3, the J call TRBJ2-1; D unclear. Germline CDR1 is ENHRY and CDR2 is SYGVKD. This CDR3 spans 12 amino acids. V lost 0 bases and J lost 10, with 7 bases in between. Here the CDR3 DNA reads TGTGCCATCAGTGAGTCGGTAATAGAGCAGTTCTTC. Translating gives CAISESVIEQFF.

The chain employs TRBV2 and TRBJ1-5; D gene unclear. The length of the CDR3 is 14 residues. V was clipped by 3 bases and J by 0 bases, with 6 bases between them. Per germline, CDR1 SNHLY and CDR2 FYNNEI. The CDR3 spells CASSDPYSNQPQHF. The CDR3 region has the DNA TGTGCCAGCAGTGATCCTTATAGCAATCAGCCCCAGCATTTT.

In this sample, this clonotype turned up a few times. The chain links TRBV5-1 to TRBJ2-3; D tentatively fits TRBD1 or TRBD2 (5 bases each). CDR1 SGHRS and CDR2 YFSETQ come from the germline V gene. This CDR3 comprises 16 residues. V was cut by 2 bases and J by 0 bases, with 13 bases left in between. Written as DNA, the CDR3 is TGCGCCAGCAGCTTTCGACAGAGGGGTAGCACAGATACGCAGTATTTT. As protein: CASSFRQRGSTDTQYF. The entire variable domain, with the rest obtained from reference TRBV5-1 and TRBJ2-3, is as follows: KAGVTQTPRYLIKTRGQQVTLSCSPISGHRSVSWYQQTPGQGLQFLFEYFSETQRNKGNFPGRFSGRQFSNSRSEMNVSTLELGDSALYLCASSFRQRGSTDTQYFGPGTRLTVL.

This chain uses TRBV15 with TRBJ2-7; 7 bases are shared with TRBD1. Germline CDR1 is LNHNV and CDR2 is YYDKDF (reference sequence). The ends lost 0 bases at V and 1 base at J; junction bases unmatched: 3. The CDR3 totals 15 residues. The CDR3 loop reads CATSREQGLSYEQYF. CDR3 bases: TGTGCCACCAGCAGAGAACAGGGGTTGTCCTACGAGCAGTACTTC.